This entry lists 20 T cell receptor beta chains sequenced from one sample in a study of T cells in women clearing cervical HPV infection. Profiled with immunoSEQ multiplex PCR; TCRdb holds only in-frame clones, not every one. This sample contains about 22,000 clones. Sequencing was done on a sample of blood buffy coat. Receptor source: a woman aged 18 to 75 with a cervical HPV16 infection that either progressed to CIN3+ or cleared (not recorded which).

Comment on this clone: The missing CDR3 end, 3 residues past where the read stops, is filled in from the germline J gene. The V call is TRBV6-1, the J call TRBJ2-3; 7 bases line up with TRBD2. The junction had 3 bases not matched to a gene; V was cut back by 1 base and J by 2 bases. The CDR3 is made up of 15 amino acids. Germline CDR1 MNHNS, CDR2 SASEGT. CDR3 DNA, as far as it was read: TGTGCCAGCAGTGAAGGGGGGGGGAACACAGATACG. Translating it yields CASSEGGGNTDT. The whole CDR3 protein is CASSEGGGNTDTQYF.

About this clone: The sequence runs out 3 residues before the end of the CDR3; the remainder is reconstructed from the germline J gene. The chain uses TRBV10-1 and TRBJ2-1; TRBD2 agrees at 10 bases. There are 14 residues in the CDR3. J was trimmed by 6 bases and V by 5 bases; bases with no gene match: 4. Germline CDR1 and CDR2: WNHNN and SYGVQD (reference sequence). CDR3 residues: CASSSSGGVNEQFF. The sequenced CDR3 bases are TGCGCCAGCAGTTCAAGCGGGGGGGTCAATGAG.

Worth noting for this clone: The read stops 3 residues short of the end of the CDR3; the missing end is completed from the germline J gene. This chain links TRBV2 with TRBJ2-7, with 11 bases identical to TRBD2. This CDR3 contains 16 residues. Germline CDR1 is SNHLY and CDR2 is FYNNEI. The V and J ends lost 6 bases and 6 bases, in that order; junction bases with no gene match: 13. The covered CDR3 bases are TGTGCCAGCAGGGATGATCGACTAGCGGGATTGGGCGAG. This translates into CASRDDRLAGLGE. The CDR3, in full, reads CASRDDRLAGLGEQYF.

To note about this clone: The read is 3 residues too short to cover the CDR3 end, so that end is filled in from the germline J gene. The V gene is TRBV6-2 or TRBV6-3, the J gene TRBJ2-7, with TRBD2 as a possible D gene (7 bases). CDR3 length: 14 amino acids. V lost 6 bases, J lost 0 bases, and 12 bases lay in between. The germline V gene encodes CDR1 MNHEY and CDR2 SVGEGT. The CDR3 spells CASRPGGSSYEQYF. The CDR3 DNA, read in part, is TGTGCCAGCAGACCGGGGGGCTCCTCCTACGAG.

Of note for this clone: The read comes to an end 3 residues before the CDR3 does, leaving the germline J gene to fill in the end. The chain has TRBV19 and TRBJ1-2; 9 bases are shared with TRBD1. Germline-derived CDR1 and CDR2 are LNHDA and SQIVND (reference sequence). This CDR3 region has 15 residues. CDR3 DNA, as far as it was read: TGTGCCAGTAGTATTGCGGGACAGGGCTACAATGAC. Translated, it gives CASSIAGQGYND. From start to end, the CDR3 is CASSIAGQGYNDYTF.

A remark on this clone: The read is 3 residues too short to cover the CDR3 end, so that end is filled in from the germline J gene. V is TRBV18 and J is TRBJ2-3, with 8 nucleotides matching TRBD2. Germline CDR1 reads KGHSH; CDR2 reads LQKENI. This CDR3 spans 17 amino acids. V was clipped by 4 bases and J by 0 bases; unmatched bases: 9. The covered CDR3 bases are TGTGCCAGCTCACGGCGAGCGGGGGCGTCTAGCACAGATACG. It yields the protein CASSRRAGASSTDT. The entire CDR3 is CASSRRAGASSTDTQYF. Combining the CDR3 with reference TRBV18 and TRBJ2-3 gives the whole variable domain NAGVMQNPRHLVRRRGQEARLRCSPMKGHSHVYWYRQLPEEGLKFMVYLQKENIIDESGMPKERFSAEFPKEGPSILRIQQVVRGDSAAYFCASSRRAGASSTDTQYFGPGTRLTVL.

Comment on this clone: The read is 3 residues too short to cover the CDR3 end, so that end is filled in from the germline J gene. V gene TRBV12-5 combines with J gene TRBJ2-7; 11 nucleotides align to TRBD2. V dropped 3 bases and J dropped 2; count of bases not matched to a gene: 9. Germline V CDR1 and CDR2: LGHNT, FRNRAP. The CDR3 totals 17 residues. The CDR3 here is CASGLRTSGPKTYEQYF. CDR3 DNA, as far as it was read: TGTGCTAGTGGTTTACGGACTAGCGGGCCAAAGACCTACGAG.

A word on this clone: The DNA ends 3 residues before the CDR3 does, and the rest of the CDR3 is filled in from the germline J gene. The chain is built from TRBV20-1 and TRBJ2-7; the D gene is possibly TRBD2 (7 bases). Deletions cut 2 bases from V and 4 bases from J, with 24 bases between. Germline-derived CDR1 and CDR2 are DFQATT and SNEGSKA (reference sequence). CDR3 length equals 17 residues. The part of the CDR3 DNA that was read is TGCAGTGCTAGAATAACTCGCTGGAGGGGGGGCCAGTACGAG. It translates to CSARITRWRGGQYE. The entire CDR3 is CSARITRWRGGQYEQYF.

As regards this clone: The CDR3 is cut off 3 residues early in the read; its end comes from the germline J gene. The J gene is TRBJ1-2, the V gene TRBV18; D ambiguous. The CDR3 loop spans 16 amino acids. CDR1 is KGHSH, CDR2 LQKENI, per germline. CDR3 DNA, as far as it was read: TGTGCCAGCTCAACTAGCGGGAGTGCTCCCAAAAACATC. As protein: CASSTSGSAPKNI. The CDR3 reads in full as CASSTSGSAPKNIYTF.

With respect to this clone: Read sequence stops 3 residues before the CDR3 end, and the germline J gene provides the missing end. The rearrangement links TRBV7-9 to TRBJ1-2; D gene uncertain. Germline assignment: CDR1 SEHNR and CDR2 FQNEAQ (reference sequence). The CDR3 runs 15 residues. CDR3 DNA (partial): TGTGCCAGCAGCTTAGACCTCCCTGTGCGAAAAGGC. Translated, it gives CASSLDLPVRKG. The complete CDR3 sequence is CASSLDLPVRKGYTF.

The CDR3 here is CASSPTSAEQYF. The part of the CDR3 DNA that was read is TGTGCCAGCAGCCCCACTAGCGCCGAG. The genes are TRBV7-9 and TRBJ2-7; 7 nucleotides align to TRBD2. The sequenced fragment ends 3 residues before the CDR3 boundary, so the rest is inferred from the germline J gene. The trim removed 5 bases at V and 6 bases at J, leaving 4 bases unmatched. There are 12 residues in the CDR3. Germline values: CDR1 SEHNR, CDR2 FQNEAQ (reference sequence).

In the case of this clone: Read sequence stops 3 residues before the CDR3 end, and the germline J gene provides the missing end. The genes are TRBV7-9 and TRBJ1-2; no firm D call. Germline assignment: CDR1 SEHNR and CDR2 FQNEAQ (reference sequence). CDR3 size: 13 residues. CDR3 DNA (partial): TGTGCCAGCAGCTACGATTCCGCAGGAGGC. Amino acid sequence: CASSYDSAGG. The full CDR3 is CASSYDSAGGYTF.

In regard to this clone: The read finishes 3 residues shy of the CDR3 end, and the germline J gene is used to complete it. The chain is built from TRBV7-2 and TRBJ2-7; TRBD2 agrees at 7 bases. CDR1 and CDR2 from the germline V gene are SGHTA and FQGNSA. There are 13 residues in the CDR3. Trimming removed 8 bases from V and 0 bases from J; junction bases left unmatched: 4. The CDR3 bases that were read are TGTGCCAGCGTCCCTAGCGGCTCCTACGAG. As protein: CASVPSGSYE. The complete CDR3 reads CASVPSGSYEQYF. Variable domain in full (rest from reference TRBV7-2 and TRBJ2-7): GAGVSQSPSNKVTEKGKDVELRCDPISGHTALYWYRQSLGQGLEFLIYFQGNSAPDKSGLPSDRFSAERTGGSVSTLTIQRTQQEDSAVYLCASVPSGSYEQYFGPGTRLTVT.

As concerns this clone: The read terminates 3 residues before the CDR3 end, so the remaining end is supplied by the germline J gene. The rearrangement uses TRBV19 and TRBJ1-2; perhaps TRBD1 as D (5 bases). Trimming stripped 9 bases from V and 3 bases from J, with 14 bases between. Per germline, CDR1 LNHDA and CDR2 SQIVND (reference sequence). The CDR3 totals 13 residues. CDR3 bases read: TGTGCCAGAGACAGCAAAGCGCACTATGGC. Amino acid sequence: CARDSKAHYG. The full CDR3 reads CARDSKAHYGYTF.

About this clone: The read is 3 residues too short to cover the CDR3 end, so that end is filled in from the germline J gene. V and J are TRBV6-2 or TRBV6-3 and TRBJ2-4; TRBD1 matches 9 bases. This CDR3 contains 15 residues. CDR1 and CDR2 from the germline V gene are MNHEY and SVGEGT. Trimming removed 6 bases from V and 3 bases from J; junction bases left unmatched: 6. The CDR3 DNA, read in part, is TGTGCCAGCAGGAATACGGGACAGGGCAAAAACATT. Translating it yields CASRNTGQGKNI. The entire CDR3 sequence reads CASRNTGQGKNIQYF.

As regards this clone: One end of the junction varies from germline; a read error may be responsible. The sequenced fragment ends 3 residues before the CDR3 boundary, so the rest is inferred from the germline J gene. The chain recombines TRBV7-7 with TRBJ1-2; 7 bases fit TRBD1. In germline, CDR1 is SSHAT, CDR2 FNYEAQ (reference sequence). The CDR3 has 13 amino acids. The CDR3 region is CASSFGRGNDYTF. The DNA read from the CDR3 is TGTGCTAGCAGCTTCGGCAGGGGGAATGAC.

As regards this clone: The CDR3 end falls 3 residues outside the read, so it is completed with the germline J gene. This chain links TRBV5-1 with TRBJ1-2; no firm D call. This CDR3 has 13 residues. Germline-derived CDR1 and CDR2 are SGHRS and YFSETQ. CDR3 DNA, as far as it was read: TGCGCCAGCAGCGAACTACCGTTCTACGAC. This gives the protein CASSELPFYD. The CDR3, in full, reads CASSELPFYDYTF.

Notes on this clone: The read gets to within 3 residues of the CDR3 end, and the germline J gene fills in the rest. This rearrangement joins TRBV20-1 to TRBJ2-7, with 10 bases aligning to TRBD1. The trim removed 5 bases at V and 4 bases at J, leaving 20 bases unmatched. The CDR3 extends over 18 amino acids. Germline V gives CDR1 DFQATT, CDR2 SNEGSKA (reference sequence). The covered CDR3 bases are TGCAGTGCTGCGACGAATCTGGGACAGGGGACCTACCGATACGAG. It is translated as CSAATNLGQGTYRYE. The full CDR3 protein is CSAATNLGQGTYRYEQYF.

CDR3 region: CASSPDRGSDTQYF. The covered CDR3 bases are TGTGCCAGCAGCCCCGACAGGGGTTCCGATACG. This chain connects TRBV13 to TRBJ2-3; 8 nucleotides line up with TRBD1. The read ends 3 residues before the CDR3 terminus; that terminus is restored from the germline J gene. The length of the CDR3 is 14 residues. Trimming cost V 5 bases and J 6 bases; bases outside gene matches: 7. Germline-derived CDR1 and CDR2 are PRHDT and FYEKMQ (reference sequence).

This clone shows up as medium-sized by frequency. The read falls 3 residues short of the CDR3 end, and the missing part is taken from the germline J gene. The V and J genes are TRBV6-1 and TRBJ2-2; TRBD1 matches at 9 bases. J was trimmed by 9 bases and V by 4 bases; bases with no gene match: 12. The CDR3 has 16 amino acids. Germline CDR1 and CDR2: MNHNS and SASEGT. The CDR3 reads CASSGSTGGVTRELFF. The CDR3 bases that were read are TGTGCCAGCAGTGGGTCGACAGGGGGAGTCACGAGGGAG.